The present TCR beta chain was sequenced within a study of cytomegalovirus exposure and HLA in healthy donors. Regarding donors, all were healthy bone marrow donors. PCR involved 60 Vbeta and 13 Jbeta primers. Sequenced by immunoSEQ multiplex PCR; TCRdb stores in-frame clones only, minus some. The sample has 100,000 or so clones, around 80% seen once. This clone was recorded only once. The antigen is not known. Findings of the study overall: Across donors, sequencing depth was assumed by presence/absence analyses to be roughly uniform.

The V end was cut by 3 bases, the J end by 1 base, with 12 bases between. Germline-derived CDR1 and CDR2 are SQVTM and ANQGSEA. The CDR3 extends over 14 amino acids. The source of this sequence is a woman aged 45-60 years in good health and CMV-seropositive. Sequenced: PBMCs. The chain combines TRBV29-1 with TRBJ1-2; TRBD1 might be the D (6 bases). CDR3 amino acids: CSVDGSGDNYGYTF. DNA for the CDR3: TGCAGCGTTGATGGATCAGGGGATAACTATGGCTACACCTTC.